The 6 T cell receptor beta chains below come from one sample, sequenced in a study of shared clonotypes between healthy human individuals (TCRdb year 2020). Libraries came from the immunoSEQ multiplex PCR assay. Not all clones reach the TCRdb copy of this immuneACCESS table, which keeps in-frame sequences only. Checked studies attribute under half of the gap to unresolved V genes and leave the rest unexplained. Within this sample are about 380,000 clones, with approximately 96% of them counted one time only. The ten biggest clones cover approximately 0.3% of the sample. Material: memory CD8+ T cells sorted from blood. This sample's cell subset or site label indicates: CD45RO+ cells pooled with CCR7-negative TemRA cells. These TCRs come from a man aged 25 to 40 in good health.

Notes on this clone: Other nucleotide sequences in the sample specify the same CDR3. The chain combines TRBV2 with TRBJ2-2; D unclear. Germline lookup yields CDR1 SNHLY and CDR2 FYNNEI. There are 14 residues in the CDR3. The germline V and J ends were trimmed by 1 base and 2 bases, with 5 bases remaining between them. The CDR3 DNA sequence: TGTGCCAGCAGTGAAGGACAAAACACCGGGGAGCTGTTTTTT. Translating it yields CASSEGQNTGELFF.

The gene calls are TRBV5-1 and TRBJ1-6; 7 bases match TRBD1. The V segment lost 4 bases and the J segment 10 bases; nucleotides outside the gene matches: 8. Germline V gives CDR1 SGHRS, CDR2 YFSETQ. The CDR3 runs 14 residues. The CDR3 sequence is CASSETGTRSPLHF. As DNA, the CDR3 is TGCGCCAGCAGCGAGACAGGGACGAGGTCACCCCTCCACTTT.

This rearrangement joins TRBV30 to TRBJ1-2; D possibly corresponds to TRBD1 (5 bases). This CDR3 has 13 amino acids. V lost 4 bases and J lost 7, with 16 bases in between. Germline CDR1 GTSNPN, CDR2 SVGIG (reference sequence). This CDR3 is CAWNLRGRIGYTF. The CDR3 region has the DNA TGTGCCTGGAACTTACGGGGCAGGATTGGCTACACCTTC.

About this clone: The same CDR3 arises from other DNA sequences in this sample as well. The chain uses TRBV27 and TRBJ2-7; the match to TRBD1 covers 11 bases. The length of the CDR3 is 14 residues. In germline, CDR1 is MNHEY, CDR2 SMNVEV (reference sequence). J gave up 3 bases and V 6 bases, and 4 bases lay outside the gene matches. The CDR3 loop is CASSAGTGGYEQYF. DNA for the CDR3: TGTGCCAGCAGCGCCGGGACAGGGGGCTACGAGCAGTACTTC.

This chain links TRBV19 with TRBJ1-1; D possibly corresponds to TRBD1 (6 bases). The CDR3 extends over 15 amino acids. Germline-derived CDR1 and CDR2 are LNHDA and SQIVND (reference sequence). V lost 4 bases to trimming and J lost 2 bases, with 14 bases between them. CDR3 DNA: TGTGCCAGTAGTAGGCGGGGGGCGGGAAACACTGAAGCTTTCTTT. Translation gives CASSRRGAGNTEAFF.

V gene TRBV7-3 combines with J gene TRBJ1-1, with no clear D. V lost 2 bases, J lost 0 bases, and 7 bases lay in between. Germline lookup yields CDR1 SGHTA and CDR2 FQGTGA. This CDR3 comprises 14 residues. As DNA, the CDR3 is TGTGCCAGCAGCTTACGGATACTGAACACTGAAGCTTTCTTT. Translated: CASSLRILNTEAFF. Full variable domain (remainder filled in from reference TRBV7-3 and TRBJ1-1): GAGVSQTPSNKVTEKGKYVELRCDPISGHTALYWYRQSLGQGPEFLIYFQGTGAADDSGLPNDRFFAVRPEGSVSTLKIQRTERGDSAVYLCASSLRILNTEAFFGQGTRLTVV.